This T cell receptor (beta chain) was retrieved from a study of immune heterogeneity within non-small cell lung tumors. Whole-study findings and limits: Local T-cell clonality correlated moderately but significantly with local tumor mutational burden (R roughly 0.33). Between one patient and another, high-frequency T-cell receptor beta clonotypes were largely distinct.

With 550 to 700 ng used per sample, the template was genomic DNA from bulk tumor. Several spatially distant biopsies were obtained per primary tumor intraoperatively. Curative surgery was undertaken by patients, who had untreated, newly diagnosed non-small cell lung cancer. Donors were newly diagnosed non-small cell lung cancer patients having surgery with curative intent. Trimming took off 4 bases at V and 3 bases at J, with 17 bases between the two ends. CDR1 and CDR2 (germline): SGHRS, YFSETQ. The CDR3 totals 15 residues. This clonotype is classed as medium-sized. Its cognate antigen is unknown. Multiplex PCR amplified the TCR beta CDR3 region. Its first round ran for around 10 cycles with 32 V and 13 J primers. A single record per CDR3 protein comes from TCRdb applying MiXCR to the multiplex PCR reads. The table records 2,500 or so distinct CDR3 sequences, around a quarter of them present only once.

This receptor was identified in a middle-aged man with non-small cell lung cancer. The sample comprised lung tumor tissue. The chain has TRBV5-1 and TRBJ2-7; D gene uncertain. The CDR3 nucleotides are TGCGCCAGCAGCCTTCAGCCCGCCTTGATCTACGAGCAGTACTTC. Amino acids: CASSLQPALIYEQYF.